This T cell receptor (beta chain) was found in a study of regulatory T cells in long-lasting Graves disease. iRepertoire HTBI primers and Arm-PCR of CDR3 regions built TCR beta libraries. TCRdb reanalysed the multiplex PCR reads using MiXCR and keeps one entry per CDR3 protein. The table records 400,000 to 550,000 distinct CDR3 sequences, less than 20% of them present only once. Between the trimmed V and J ends, which lost 9 bases and 0 bases, there was a span of 20 bases. In germline, CDR1 is MNHNS, CDR2 SASEGT. The CDR3 length is 17 residues. Time point in this sample: newly diagnosed GD, antithyroid drugs for less than 3 months. Scientists built the TCR library using RNA that was extracted from PBMCs. This sample was also put to use in a study of T cells in Graves' hyperthyroidism and ophthalmopathy. That work contributes: Carried out on the TCR CDR3, a first-round RT-PCR used the HTBI primer set.

Source: peripheral blood mononuclear cells (PBMCs), taken at new diagnosis, from a patient treated with antithyroid drugs. This TCR came from a woman between 18 and 29 years old with Graves disease. V usage is TRBV6-1 and J usage is TRBJ1-4; TRBD1 is a possible D gene (6 bases). CDR3: CASTRSWGQPTNEKLFF. The CDR3 bases are TGTGCCAGTACCCGCTCGTGGGGACAACCAACTAATGAAAAACTGTTTTTT.